The clone carrying this T cell receptor beta chain occurred a few times. The library put unique molecular identifiers onto individual cDNA molecules. TCRdb used MiXCR to reprocess the reads, holding one entry per CDR3 protein. The sample holds around 120,000 distinct CDR3 sequences, about 7.7% seen once. The germline V gene encodes CDR1 SGHDT and CDR2 YYEEEE. V gave up 0 bases and J gave up 2 bases, with 8 bases separating them. CDR3 size: 14 residues. This entry belongs to a study of human T cells and chemical hapten exposure. Unfractionated whole blood yielded total RNA. The clonotype originates from a human donor in good health. Some clones in this sample may be carry-over from other donors' samples. The chain combines TRBV5-6 with TRBJ1-2; no firm D call. Input material: whole blood. CDR3 sequence reads: CASSLEGRNYGYTF. The DNA for the CDR3 is TGTGCCAGCAGCTTGGAAGGACGGAACTATGGCTACACCTTC.